This T cell receptor beta chain was captured in a study of shared T cell receptors in the human thymus. V was pared by 6 bases and J by 2 bases, with 25 bases between. The germline V gene has CDR1 MGHRA and CDR2 YSYEKL. The CDR3 covers 18 residues. The assay was immunoSEQ multiplex PCR, and TCRdb's table has in-frame clones only and misses some. The sample has about 610,000 clones, approximately 87% seen once; the top ten hold 0.008% to 0.011%. These data are also associated with another study on human thymus T cells. That publication notes: Thymus tissue was removed during corrective cardiac surgery. There appeared to be biased usage of V and J genes in thymic and blood repertoires.

V gene TRBV4-1 combines with J gene TRBJ2-5; TRBD2 might be the D (5 bases). The material sequenced was thymocytes. The sequence was collected from a boy younger than two with a congenital heart defect. In DNA, the CDR3 is TGCGCCAGCAGACCCCAGCCGTTAAGAGCGGATGTACAAGAGACCCAGTACTTC. Amino acids: CASRPQPLRADVQETQYF.